This entry features one T cell receptor (beta chain) sequence. Its target is not known. From germline, CDR1 is SGHTA and CDR2 FQGNSA. CDR3 length: 14 amino acids. Trimming at V came to 5 bases and at J to 5 bases, leaving 7 bases not matched to a gene. PCR amplification relied on 60 Vbeta primers (plus 13 Jbeta primers). Sequencing used immunoSEQ multiplex PCR; TCRdb keeps in-frame clones, though not all of them. The table records 100,000 to 120,000 clones, 80% to 85% of them present only once. The data were obtained in a study of cytomegalovirus exposure and HLA in healthy donors. Findings and limits, study-wide: Analyzed later, association rates of TCRs varied across HLA loci, with DRB1 most and HLA-C fewest. The sole available immune exposure information was CMV serostatus. Associated with cytomegalovirus, according to the listing, were approximately 160 TCR beta chains. The dataset shows that most TCR sequences were rare, while some public TCRs occurred in many donors.

The rearrangement uses TRBV7-2 and TRBJ1-1; 8 nucleotides match TRBD1. The sequenced sample consisted of PBMCs. This sequence originates from a woman aged 60-75 years in good health and CMV-seropositive. CDR3 sequence reads: CASSPRQGRTEAFF. The CDR3 nucleotides are TGTGCCAGCAGCCCAAGACAGGGGAGAACTGAAGCTTTCTTT.